This TCR beta chain emerged from a study of cytomegalovirus exposure and HLA in healthy donors. The CDR3 is 13 residues long. The germline gives CDR1 MNHNY, CDR2 SVGAGI (reference sequence). The V and J ends lost 6 bases and 0 bases respectively, with 6 bases between them. The PCR employed 60 Vbeta primers together with 13 Jbeta primers. TCRdb keeps only in-frame clones here, not all; method: immunoSEQ multiplex PCR. The sample holds approximately 110,000 clones, around 60% seen once. V usage is TRBV6-6 and J usage is TRBJ1-5, with D hard to call. What was sequenced was PBMCs. This clonotype was obtained from a man aged 25-40 years in good health and CMV-seropositive. The CDR3 reads CASRQVSNQPQHF. The CDR3 bases are TGTGCCAGCAGACAAGTTAGCAATCAGCCCCAGCATTTT.